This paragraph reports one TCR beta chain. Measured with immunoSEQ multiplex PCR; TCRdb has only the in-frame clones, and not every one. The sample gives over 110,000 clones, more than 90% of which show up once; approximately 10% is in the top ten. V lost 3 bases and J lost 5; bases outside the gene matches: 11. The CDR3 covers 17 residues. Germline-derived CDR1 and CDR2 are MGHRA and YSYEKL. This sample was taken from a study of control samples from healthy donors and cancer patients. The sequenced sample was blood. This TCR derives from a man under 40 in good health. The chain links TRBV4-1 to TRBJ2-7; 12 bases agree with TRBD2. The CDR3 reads CASSQFLLTSGSHEQYF. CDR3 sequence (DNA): TGCGCCAGCAGCCAGTTTCTCCTGACTAGCGGGAGCCACGAGCAGTACTTC.